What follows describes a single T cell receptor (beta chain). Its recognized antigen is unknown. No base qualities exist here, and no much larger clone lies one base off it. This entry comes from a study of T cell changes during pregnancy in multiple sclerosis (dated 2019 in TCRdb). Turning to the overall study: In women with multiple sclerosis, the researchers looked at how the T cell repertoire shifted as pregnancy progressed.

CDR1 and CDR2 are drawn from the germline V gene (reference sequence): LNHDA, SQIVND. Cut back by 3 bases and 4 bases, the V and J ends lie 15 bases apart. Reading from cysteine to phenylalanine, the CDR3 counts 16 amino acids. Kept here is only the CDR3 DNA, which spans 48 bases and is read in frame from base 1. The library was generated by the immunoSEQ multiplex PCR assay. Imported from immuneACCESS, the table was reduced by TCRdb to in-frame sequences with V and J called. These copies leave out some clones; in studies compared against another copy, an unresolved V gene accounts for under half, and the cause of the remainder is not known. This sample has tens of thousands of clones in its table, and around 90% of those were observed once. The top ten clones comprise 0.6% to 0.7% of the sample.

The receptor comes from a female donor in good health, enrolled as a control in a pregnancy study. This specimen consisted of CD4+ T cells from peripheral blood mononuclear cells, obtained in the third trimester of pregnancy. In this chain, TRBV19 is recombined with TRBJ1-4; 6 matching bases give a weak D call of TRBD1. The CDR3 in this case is CASSIRGSSINEKLFF. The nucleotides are TGTGCCAGTAGTATCAGGGGCAGCTCGATTAATGAAAAACTGTTTTTT.